The source of this T cell receptor beta chain is a study of post-analysis software for immune sequencing data. Study-wide findings and caveats: Under F measure analysis, samples from one preparation batch co-clustered strongly. Patients used five TRBV segments, including TRBV5-6, TRBV5-1 and TRBV20-1, more often than controls.

Notes on this clonotype: No antigen is known for it.

Presence of unique molecular identifiers characterized the TCR beta cDNA libraries. TCRdb re-called the PCR reads with MiXCR, one entry per CDR3 protein. The repertoire holds approximately 460,000 distinct CDR3 sequences, with around 40% as singletons. Germline V gene lookup returns CDR1 SQVTM and CDR2 ANQGSEA. J lost 1 base, V lost 0 bases, and 14 bases had no gene match. The CDR3 loop spans 19 amino acids. The sample comprised blood. The genes are TRBV29-1 and TRBJ2-5; 10 bases align to TRBD2. This TCR was sampled from a girl under 18 with multiple sclerosis. The CDR3 bases are TGCAGCGTTGAAGATTTCTGGGCTAGCGGGAGTGGCCTCCAAGAGACCCAGTACTTC. Translated: CSVEDFWASGSGLQETQYF.